This TCR beta chain was found in a study of response to subunit inactivated influenza vaccine. Via MiXCR, TCRdb re-called the RT-PCR reads, giving one row per CDR3 protein. The sample contains some 600,000 distinct CDR3 sequences, 14% of which appear only once. This clonotype was seen only a few times. Trimming cost V 2 bases and J 1 base; bases outside gene matches: 16. Germline loops: CDR1 GTSNPN, CDR2 SVGIG (reference sequence). This CDR3 region has 19 residues. The material was PBMCs from blood, obtained approximately 15 days before vaccination. The chain is built from TRBV30 and TRBJ2-1; 8 nucleotides match TRBD2. This TCR came from a man aged 50-59 years who received an inactivated influenza vaccine. The chain's CDR3 is CAWSFLLAGSPSSYNEQFF. CDR3 sequence (DNA): TGTGCCTGGAGTTTCCTTCTAGCGGGCTCCCCCTCTTCCTACAATGAGCAGTTCTTC.